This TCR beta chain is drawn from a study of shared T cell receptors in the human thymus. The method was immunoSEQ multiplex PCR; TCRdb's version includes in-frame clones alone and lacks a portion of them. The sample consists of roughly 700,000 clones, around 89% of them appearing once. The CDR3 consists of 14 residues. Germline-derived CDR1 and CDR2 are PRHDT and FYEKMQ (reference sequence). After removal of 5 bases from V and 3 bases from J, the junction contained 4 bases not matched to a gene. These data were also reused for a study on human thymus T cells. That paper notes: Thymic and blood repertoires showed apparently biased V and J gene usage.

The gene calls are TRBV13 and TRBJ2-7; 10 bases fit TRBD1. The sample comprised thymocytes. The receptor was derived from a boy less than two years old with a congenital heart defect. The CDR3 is CASSARDRGYEQYF. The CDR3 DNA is TGTGCCAGCAGCGCCCGGGACAGGGGCTACGAGCAGTACTTC. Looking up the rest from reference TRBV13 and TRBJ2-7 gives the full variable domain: AAGVIQSPRHLIKEKRETATLKCYPIPRHDTVYWYQQGPGQDPQFLISFYEKMQSDKGSIPDRFSAQQFSDYHSELNMSSLELGDSALYFCASSARDRGYEQYFGPGTRLTVT.